This TCR beta chain was sequenced during a study of graft-versus-host responses after intestinal transplantation. Produced via immunoSEQ multiplex PCR; TCRdb's table is partial and in-frame only. The sample yields approximately 14,000 clones, approximately 33% seen once. Plated together were around 200,000 CFSE-labeled responder cells and around 200,000 irradiated, violet-dye-labeled stimulator cells. CD3+CD4+ and CD3+CD8+ responders that were proliferating and CFSE-low were sorted post-reaction. Points from the study as a whole: HvG clone declines early post-transplant were associated with peak circulating GvH levels.

This receptor was obtained from a human patient who received an intestinal transplant. The sample here was alloreactive CD8+ T cells from a mixed lymphocyte reaction culture, taken before intestinal transplant. Subset here: CFSE-low proliferating T cells sorted from roughly 6-day pre-transplant mixed lymphocyte reaction (GvH or HvG direction).

The CDR3 DNA sequence: TGTGCCTGGGTGACCGGACAGGGAAACTATGGCTACACCTTC. Translating gives CAWVTGQGNYGYTF. The V and J genes are TRBV30 and TRBJ1-2; 8 nucleotides align to TRBD1. V shed 5 bases and J 2 bases; nucleotides not matched to a gene: 7. This CDR3 comprises 14 residues. Germline values: CDR1 GTSNPN, CDR2 SVGIG (reference sequence).